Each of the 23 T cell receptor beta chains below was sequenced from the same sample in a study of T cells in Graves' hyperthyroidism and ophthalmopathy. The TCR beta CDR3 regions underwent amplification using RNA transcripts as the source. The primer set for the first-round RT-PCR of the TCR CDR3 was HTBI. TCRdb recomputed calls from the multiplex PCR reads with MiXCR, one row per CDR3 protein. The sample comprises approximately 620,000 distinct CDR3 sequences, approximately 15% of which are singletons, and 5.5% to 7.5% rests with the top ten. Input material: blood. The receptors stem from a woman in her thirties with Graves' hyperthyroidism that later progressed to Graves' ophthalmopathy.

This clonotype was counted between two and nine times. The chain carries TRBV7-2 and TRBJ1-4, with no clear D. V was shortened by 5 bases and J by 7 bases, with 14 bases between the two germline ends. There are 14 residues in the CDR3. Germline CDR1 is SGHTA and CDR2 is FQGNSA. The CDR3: CTSSPRGQFEKLFF. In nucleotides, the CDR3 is TGTACCAGCAGCCCCAGAGGGCAGTTTGAAAAACTGTTTTTT.

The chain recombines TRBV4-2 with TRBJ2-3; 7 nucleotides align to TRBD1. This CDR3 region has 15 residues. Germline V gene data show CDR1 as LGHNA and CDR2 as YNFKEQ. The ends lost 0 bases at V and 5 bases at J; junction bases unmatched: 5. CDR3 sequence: CASSQEIGGRDTQYF. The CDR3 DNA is TGTGCCAGCAGCCAAGAGATAGGGGGCCGAGATACGCAGTATTTT.

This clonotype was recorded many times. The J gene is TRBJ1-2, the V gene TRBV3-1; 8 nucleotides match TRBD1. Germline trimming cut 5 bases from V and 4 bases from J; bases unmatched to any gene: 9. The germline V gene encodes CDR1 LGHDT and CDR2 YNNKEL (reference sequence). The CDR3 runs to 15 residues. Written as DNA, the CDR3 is TGTGCCAGCAGCGCTCGGACAGGGTTCGGCTATGGCTACACCTTC. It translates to CASSARTGFGYGYTF.

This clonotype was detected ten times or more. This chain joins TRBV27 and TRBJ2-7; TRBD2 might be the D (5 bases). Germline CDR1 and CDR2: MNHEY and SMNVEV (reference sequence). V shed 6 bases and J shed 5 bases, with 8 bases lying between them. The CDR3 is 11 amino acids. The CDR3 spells CASSRGDEQYF. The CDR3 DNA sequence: TGTGCCAGCAGCCGGGGTGACGAGCAGTACTTC.

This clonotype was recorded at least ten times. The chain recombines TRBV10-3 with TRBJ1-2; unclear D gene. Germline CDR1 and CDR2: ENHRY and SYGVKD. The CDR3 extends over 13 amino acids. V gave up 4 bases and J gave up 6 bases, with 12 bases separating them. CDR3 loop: CAISGSVLNGYTF. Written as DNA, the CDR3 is TGTGCCATCAGTGGGTCAGTTCTTAATGGCTACACCTTC.

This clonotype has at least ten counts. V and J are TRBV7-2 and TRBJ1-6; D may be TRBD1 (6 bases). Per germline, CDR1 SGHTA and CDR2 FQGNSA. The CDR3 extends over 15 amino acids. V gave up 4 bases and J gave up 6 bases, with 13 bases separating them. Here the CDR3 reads CASSSKDRFNSPLHF. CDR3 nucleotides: TGTGCCAGCAGCTCTAAGGACAGATTTAATTCACCCCTCCACTTT. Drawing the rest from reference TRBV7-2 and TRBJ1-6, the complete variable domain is GAGVSQSPSNKVTEKGKDVELRCDPISGHTALYWYRQSLGQGLEFLIYFQGNSAPDKSGLPSDRFSAERTGGSVSTLTIQRTQQEDSAVYLCASSSKDRFNSPLHFGNGTRLTVT.

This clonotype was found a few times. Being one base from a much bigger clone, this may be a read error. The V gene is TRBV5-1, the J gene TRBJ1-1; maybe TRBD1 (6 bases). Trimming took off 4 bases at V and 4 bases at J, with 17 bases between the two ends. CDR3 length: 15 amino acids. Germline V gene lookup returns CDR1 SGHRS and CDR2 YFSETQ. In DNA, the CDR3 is TGCGCCAGCAGCCCACAGGGATTCTCGTGCACTGAAGCTTTCTTT. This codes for CASSPQGFSCTEAFF.

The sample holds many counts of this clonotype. CDR3 protein: CASMGQGYGYTF. The DNA of the CDR3 is TGTGCCAGCATGGGGCAGGGGTATGGCTACACCTTC. V and J are TRBV28 and TRBJ1-2; a weak D match, TRBD1 (6 bases). Trimming left V 7 bases short and J 5 bases short, with 11 bases between. In germline, CDR1 is MDHEN, CDR2 SYDVKM. This CDR3 is 12 amino acids long.

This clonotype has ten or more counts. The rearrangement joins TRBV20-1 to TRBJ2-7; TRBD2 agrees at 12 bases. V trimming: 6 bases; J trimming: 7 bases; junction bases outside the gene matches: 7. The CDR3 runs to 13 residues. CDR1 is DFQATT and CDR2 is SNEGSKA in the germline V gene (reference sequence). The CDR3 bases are TGCAGTGCCCGACTAGCGGGAGTACAAGAGCAGTACTTC. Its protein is CSARLAGVQEQYF.

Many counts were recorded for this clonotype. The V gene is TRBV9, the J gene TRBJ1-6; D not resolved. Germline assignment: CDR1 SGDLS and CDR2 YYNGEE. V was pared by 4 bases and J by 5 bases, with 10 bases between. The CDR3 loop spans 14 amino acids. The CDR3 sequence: CASSIDGDNSPLHF. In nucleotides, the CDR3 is TGTGCCAGCAGCATCGACGGGGATAATTCACCCCTCCACTTT.

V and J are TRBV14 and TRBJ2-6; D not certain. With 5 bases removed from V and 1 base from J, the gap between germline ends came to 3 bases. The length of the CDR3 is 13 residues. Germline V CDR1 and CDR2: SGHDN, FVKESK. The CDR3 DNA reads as TGTGCCAGCAGCTGGTCTGGGGCCAACGTCCTGACTTTC. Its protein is CASSWSGANVLTF.

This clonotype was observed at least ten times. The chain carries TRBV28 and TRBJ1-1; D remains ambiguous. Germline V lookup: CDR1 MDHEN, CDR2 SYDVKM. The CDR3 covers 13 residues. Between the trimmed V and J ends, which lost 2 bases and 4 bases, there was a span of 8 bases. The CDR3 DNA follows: TGTGCCAGCAGTTTAAAGGTGGCCACTGAAGCTTTCTTT. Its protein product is CASSLKVATEAFF.

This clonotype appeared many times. This CDR3 is CSVRTGTTGYTF. CDR3 nucleotides: TGCAGCGTAAGGACAGGGACGACCGGCTACACCTTC. The chain uses TRBV29-1 and TRBJ1-2; 8 nucleotides match TRBD1. Trimming took 6 bases from V and 8 from J; bases not matched to a gene: 8. Germline values: CDR1 SQVTM, CDR2 ANQGSEA. The CDR3 spans 12 residues.

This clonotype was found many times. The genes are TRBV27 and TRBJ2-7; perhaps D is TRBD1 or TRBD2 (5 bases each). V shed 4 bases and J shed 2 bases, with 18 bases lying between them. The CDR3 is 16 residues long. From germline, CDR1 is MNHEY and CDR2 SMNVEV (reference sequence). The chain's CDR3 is CASSSVEGYRAYEQYF. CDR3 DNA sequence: TGTGCCAGCAGTTCCGTCGAGGGGTATAGGGCCTACGAGCAGTACTTC.

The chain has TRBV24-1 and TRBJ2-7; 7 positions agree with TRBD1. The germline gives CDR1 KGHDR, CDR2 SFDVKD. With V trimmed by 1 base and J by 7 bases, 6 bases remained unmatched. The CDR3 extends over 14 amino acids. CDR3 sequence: CATSDLAQGEEQYF. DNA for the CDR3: TGTGCCACCAGTGATTTAGCTCAGGGGGAAGAGCAGTACTTC.

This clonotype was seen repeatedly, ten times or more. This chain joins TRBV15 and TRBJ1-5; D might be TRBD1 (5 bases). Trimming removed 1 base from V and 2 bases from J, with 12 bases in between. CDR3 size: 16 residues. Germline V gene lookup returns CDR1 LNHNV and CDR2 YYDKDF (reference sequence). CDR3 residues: CATSRVWDEGNQPQHF. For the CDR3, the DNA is TGTGCCACCAGCAGAGTTTGGGACGAAGGCAATCAGCCCCAGCATTTT.

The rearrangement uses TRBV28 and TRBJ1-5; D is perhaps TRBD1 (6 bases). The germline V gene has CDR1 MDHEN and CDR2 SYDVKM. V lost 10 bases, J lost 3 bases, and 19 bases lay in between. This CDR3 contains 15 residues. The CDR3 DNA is TGTGCCACCCGGCCCGGACAGAGGAACAATCAGCCCCAGCATTTT. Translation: CATRPGQRNNQPQHF.

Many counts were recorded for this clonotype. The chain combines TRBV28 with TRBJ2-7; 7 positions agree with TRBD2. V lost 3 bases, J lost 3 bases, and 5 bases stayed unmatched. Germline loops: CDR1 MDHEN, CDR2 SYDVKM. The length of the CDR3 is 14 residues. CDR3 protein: CASSFSGDLYEQYF. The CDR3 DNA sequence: TGTGCCAGCAGTTTCAGCGGGGATCTCTACGAGCAGTACTTC.

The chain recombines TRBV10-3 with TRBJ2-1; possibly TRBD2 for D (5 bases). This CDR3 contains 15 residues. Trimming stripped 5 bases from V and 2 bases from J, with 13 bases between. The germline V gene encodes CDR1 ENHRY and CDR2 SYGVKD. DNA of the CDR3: TGTGCCATCAGTCAGAGCGGAGGCACCTACAATGAGCAGTTCTTC. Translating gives CAISQSGGTYNEQFF.

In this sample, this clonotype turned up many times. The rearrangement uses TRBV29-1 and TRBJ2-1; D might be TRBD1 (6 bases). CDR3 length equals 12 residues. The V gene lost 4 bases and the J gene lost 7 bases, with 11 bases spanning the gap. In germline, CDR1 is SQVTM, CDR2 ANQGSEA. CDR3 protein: CSVGPGVNEQFF. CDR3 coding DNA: TGCAGCGTTGGGCCAGGGGTAAATGAGCAGTTCTTC.

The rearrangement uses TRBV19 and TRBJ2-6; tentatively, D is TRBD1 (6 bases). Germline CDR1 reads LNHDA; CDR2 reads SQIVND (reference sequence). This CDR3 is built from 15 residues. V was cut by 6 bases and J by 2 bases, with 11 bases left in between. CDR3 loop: CASSPGQTGANVLTF. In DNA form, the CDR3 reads TGTGCCAGTAGCCCTGGACAGACTGGGGCCAACGTCCTGACTTTC. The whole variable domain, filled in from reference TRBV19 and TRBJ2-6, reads DGGITQSPKYLFRKEGQNVTLSCEQNLNHDAMYWYRQDPGQGLRLIYYSQIVNDFQKGDIAEGYSVSREKKESFPLTVTSAQKNPTAFYLCASSPGQTGANVLTFGAGSRLTVL.

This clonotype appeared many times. CDR3 sequence reads: CASSLAGDPPIPYEQYF. As DNA, the CDR3 is TGTGCCAGCTCGCTAGCGGGAGACCCTCCCATCCCTTACGAGCAGTACTTC. The V and J genes are TRBV27 and TRBJ2-7, with 10 nucleotides matching TRBD2. V was clipped by 8 bases and J by 4 bases; unmatched bases: 17. Germline values: CDR1 MNHEY, CDR2 SMNVEV (reference sequence). The CDR3 extends over 17 amino acids.

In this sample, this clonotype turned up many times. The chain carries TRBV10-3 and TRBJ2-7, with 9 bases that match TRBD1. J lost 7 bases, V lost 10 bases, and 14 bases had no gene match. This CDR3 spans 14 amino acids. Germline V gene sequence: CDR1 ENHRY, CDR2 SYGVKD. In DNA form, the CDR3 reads TGTGCCACCAGAGAGGGGACAGGGACGGAGGAGCAGTACTTC. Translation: CATREGTGTEEQYF.